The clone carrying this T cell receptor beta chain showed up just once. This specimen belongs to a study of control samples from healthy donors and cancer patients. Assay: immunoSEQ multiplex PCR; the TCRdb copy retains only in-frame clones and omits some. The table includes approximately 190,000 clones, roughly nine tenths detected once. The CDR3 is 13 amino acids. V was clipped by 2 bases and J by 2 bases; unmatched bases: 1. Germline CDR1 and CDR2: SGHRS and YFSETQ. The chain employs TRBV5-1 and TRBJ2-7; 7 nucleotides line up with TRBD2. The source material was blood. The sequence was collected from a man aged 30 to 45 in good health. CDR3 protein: CASSLGTTYEQYF. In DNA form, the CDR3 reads TGCGCCAGCAGCTTAGGGACTACCTACGAGCAGTACTTC. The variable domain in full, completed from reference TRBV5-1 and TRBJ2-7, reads KAGVTQTPRYLIKTRGQQVTLSCSPISGHRSVSWYQQTPGQGLQFLFEYFSETQRNKGNFPGRFSGRQFSNSRSEMNVSTLELGDSALYLCASSLGTTYEQYFGPGTRLTVT.